This T cell receptor (beta chain) was profiled in a study of lymphopenia after photon versus proton radiotherapy. Study-wide points: Photon-treated patients lost naive T cells and TCR diversity; proton-treated stayed stable.

Method: immunoSEQ multiplex PCR; TCRdb's copy keeps in-frame clones and lacks some. The data show about 64,000 clones, with about 90% seen just once and 9.5% to 15% held by the top ten. On this clone: Its target is not known.

The CDR3 sequence is 14 residues long. Looked up from germline, CDR1 is SGHRS and CDR2 is YFSETQ. V shed 0 bases and J shed 2 bases, with 8 bases lying between them. The chain combines TRBV5-1 with TRBJ1-2; no definite D call. This specimen consisted of peripheral blood, obtained from a patient treated with proton-based radiotherapy. The source is a man older than 75 with esophageal cancer. The CDR3 region has the DNA TGCGCCAGCAGCTTGGGGCAGGTCAACTATGGCTACACCTTC. Its protein product is CASSLGQVNYGYTF. The full variable domain, its missing parts supplied by reference TRBV5-1 and TRBJ1-2, is KAGVTQTPRYLIKTRGQQVTLSCSPISGHRSVSWYQQTPGQGLQFLFEYFSETQRNKGNFPGRFSGRQFSNSRSEMNVSTLELGDSALYLCASSLGQVNYGYTFGSGTRLTVV.